This T cell receptor (beta chain) was retrieved from a study of blood T cells in healthy people across ages. It was with a sample-barcoded 5' primer and a J-beta primer mix that a second PCR of roughly 6 to 11 cycles was run. Individual samples furnished no less than 2.5 million CDR3-containing paired-end reads apiece. TCRdb itself ran the 5' RACE reads through MiXCR, one entry per CDR3 protein. The table records roughly 930,000 distinct CDR3 sequences, about 48% of them present only once. This clonotype was observed a few times. The antigen is unknown. Whole-study results and caveats: Strong correlation linked observed beta diversity and percent naive T cells. Donors of long life had a larger count of naive CD4+ cells and greater diversity than aged donors.

Sequencing was done on a sample of blood. The TCR comes from a man between 25 and 39 years old in good health.

CDR3 in amino acids: CSARAGPRQEQYF. DNA for the CDR3: TGCAGTGCTAGAGCGGGACCCAGACAGGAGCAGTACTTC. J is TRBJ2-7 and V is TRBV20-1; D may be TRBD1 or TRBD2 (5 bases each). Germline V gives CDR1 DFQATT, CDR2 SNEGSKA (reference sequence). The V gene lost 1 base and the J gene lost 7 bases, with 14 bases spanning the gap. The CDR3 totals 13 residues.